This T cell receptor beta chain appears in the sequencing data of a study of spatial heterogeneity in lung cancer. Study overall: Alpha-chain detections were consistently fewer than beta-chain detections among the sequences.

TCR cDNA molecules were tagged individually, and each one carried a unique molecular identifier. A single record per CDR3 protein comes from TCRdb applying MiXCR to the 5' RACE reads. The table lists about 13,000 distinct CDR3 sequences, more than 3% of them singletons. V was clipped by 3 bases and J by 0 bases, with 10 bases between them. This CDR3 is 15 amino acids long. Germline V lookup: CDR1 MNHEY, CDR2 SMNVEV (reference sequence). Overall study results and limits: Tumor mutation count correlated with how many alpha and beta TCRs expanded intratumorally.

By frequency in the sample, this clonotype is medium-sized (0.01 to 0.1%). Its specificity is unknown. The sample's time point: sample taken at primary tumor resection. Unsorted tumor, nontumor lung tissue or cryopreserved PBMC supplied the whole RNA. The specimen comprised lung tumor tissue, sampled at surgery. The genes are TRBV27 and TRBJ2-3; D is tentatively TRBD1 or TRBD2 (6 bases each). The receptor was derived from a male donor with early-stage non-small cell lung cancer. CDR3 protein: CASSFTGTSTDTQYF. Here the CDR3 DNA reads TGTGCCAGCAGTTTCACAGGGACTAGCACAGATACGCAGTATTTT.